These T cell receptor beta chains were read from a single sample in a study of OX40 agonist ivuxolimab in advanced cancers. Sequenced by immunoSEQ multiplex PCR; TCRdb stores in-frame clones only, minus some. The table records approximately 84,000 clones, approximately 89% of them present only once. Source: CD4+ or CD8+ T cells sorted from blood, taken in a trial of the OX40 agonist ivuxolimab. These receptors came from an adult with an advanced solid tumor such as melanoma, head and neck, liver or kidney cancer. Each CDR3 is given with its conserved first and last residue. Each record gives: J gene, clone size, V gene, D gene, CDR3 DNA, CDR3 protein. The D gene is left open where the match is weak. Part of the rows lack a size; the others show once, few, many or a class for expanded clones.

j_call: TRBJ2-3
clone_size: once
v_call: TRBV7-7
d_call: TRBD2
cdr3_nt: TGTGCCAGCAGCTTGTTGACTAGCGGTAGCACAGATACGCAGTATTTT
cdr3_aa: CASSLLTSGSTDTQYF

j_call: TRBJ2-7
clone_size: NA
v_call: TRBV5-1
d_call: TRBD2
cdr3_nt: TGCGCCAGCAGCTTGCTAGCGGGAAAGGACGAGCAGTACTTC
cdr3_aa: CASSLLAGKDEQYF

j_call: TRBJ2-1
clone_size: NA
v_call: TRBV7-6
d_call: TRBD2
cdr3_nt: TGTGCCAGCAGCTATACTAGCGGGGATATACAATGGGAGCAGTTCTTC
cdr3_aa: CASSYTSGDIQWEQFF

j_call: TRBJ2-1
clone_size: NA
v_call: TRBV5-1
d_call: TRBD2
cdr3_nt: TGCGCCAGCAGCTTGGGCGGGGGGGCCGGCTCTGAGCAGTTCTTC
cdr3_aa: CASSLGGGAGSEQFF

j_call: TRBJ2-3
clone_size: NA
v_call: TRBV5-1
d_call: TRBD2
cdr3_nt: TGCGCCAGCAGACTACAGCGGGACTATCCTGGCACAGATACGCAGTATTTT
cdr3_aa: CASRLQRDYPGTDTQYF

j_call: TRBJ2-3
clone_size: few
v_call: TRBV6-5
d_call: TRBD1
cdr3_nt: TGTGCCAGCAGCTACAGGGGGGTGGAAGATACGCAGTATTTT
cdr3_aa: CASSYRGVEDTQYF

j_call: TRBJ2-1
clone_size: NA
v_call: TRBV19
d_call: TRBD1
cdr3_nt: TGTGCCAGTAGTATCGAGGACAGGCGGCCACATGAGCAGTTCTTC
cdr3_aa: CASSIEDRRPHEQFF

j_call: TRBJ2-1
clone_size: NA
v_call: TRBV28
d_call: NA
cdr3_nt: TGTGCCAGCGTTCGCGGACTCACCTACAATGAGCAGTTCTTC
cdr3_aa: CASVRGLTYNEQFF

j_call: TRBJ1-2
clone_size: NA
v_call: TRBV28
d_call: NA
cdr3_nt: TGTGCCAGCAGCTCCGCACCCCACCAATGGGGCAGGGAGGACGGCTACACCTTC
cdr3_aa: CASSSAPHQWGREDGYTF

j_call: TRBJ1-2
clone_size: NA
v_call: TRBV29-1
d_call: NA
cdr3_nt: TGCAGCGTTGAAGATCTCCTCAGGGGCTCACACCGCCGGTACACCTTC
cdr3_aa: CSVEDLLRGSHRRYTF

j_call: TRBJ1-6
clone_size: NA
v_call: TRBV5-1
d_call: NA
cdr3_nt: TGCGCCAGCAGCTTGACACTCGCAGGGGTTACAGGTTCACCCCTCCACTTT
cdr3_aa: CASSLTLAGVTGSPLHF

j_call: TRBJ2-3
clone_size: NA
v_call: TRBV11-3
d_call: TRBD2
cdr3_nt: TGTGCCAGCAGTCAGCTAGCGGGAGGGATAGATACGCAGTATTTT
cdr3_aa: CASSQLAGGIDTQYF

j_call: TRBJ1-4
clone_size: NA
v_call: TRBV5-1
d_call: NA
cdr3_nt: TGCGCCAGCAGCTTGGGGGCCCCTCGAGGGTCTAATGAAAAACTGTTTTTT
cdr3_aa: CASSLGAPRGSNEKLFF

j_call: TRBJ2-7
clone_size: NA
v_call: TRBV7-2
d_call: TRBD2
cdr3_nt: TGTGCCAGCAGCTTCCCCGGACTAGCGGGAGGTAAAGAGCAGTACTTC
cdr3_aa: CASSFPGLAGGKEQYF

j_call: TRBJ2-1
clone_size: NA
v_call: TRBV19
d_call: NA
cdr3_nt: TGTGCCAGTAGAATTGACAGGAGCTCCTACAATGAGCAGTTCTTC
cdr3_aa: CASRIDRSSYNEQFF

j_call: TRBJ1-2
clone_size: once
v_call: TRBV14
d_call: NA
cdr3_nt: TGTGCCAGCAGCCAAGCAGGGACACAATCGGGCTACACCTTC
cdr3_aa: CASSQAGTQSGYTF

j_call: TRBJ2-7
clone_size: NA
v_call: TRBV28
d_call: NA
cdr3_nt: TGTGCCAGCCCTACCCGGGGCGAGCAGTACTTC
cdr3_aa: CASPTRGEQYF

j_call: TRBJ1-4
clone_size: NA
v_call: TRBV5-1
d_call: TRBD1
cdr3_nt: TGCGCCAGCAGCCCCGGGACAGGGCGTAGCGTAAAACTGTTTTTT
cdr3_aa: CASSPGTGRSVKLFF

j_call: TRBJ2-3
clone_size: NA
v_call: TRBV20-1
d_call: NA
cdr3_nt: TGCAGTGCCGAAGGGACAGATACGCAGTATTTT
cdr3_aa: CSAEGTDTQYF

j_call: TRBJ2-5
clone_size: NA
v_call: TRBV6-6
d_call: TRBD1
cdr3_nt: TGTGCCAGCGGGGGACAGGGGGCGAAAGAGACCCAGTACTTC
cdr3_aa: CASGGQGAKETQYF

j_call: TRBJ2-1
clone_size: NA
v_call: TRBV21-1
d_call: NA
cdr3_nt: TGTGCCAGCAGCAAAGAGGGACCATACAATGAGCAGTTCTTC
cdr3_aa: CASSKEGPYNEQFF

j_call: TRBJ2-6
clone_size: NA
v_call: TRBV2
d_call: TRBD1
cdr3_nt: TGTGCCAGCAGGCGACAGGGGCAGGGGGCCAACGTCCTGACTTTC
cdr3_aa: CASRRQGQGANVLTF

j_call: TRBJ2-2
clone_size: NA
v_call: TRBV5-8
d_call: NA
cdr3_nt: TGTGCCAGCAGCTCGGGGGACCAGCGTTCCGGGGAGCTGTTTTTT
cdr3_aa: CASSSGDQRSGELFF

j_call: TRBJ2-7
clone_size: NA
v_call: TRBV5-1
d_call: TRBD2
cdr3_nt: TGCGCCAGCAGTCCCGGACTAGCGGGGACCTACGAGCAGTACTTC
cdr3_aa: CASSPGLAGTYEQYF

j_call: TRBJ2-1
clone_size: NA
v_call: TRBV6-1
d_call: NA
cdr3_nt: TGTGCCAGCAGTGAAGTCTCTAGCGTGTTAAATGAGCAGTTCTTC
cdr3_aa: CASSEVSSVLNEQFF

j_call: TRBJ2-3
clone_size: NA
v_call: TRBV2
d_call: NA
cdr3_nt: TGTGCCAGCGTCACCGGGCCAACGCCCACAGATACGCAGTATTTT
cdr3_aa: CASVTGPTPTDTQYF